This T cell receptor (beta chain) was observed in a study of identical twins. Points from the study as a whole: Abundant beta clonotypes from cord blood had fewer insertions, unlike memory repertoires, which showed none. Zero-insertion findings could be partly confounded by invariant cells (MAIT and iNKT cells).

The V end lost 6 bases, the J end lost 5 bases, and 10 bases lay between the germline ends. The CDR3 extends over 12 amino acids. TCRdb re-derived calls from the 5' RACE reads in MiXCR, one entry per CDR3 protein. The profile shows about 260,000 distinct CDR3 sequences, about 7% of them singletons. The sample holds many counts of this clonotype. Its target is not known. These data were also reused for a study on yellow fever vaccine responses in identical twins.

The origin of this receptor is a woman aged 18-29 years in good health. Input material: memory (CD45RO+) T cells sorted from blood. The chain links TRBV12-3 or TRBV12-4 to TRBJ1-2, with TRBD1 as a possible D gene (6 bases). CDR3 loop: CASSQTGYGYTF. The CDR3 nucleotides are TGTGCCAGCAGCCAGACAGGTTATGGCTACACCTTC.